Listed below are T cell receptor beta chains from one sample, sequenced in a study of identical twins. Using its own MiXCR run on the 5' RACE reads, TCRdb lists one record per CDR3 protein. Of about 810,000 distinct CDR3 sequences detected, about 12% appear once; the ten largest clones hold 1.5% to 2%. These data were also filed under a second study, of yellow fever vaccine responses in identical twins.

Sequencing was done on a sample of PBMCs. The receptors here all came from a woman under 30 in good health. CDR3s include the opening cysteine and the closing phenylalanine or tryptophan. The D gene is left open where the match is weak. Size tells how often a clone was seen (once, few, many) or the class of an expanded clone, and some rows leave it out.

V gene,D gene,clone size,J gene,CDR3 DNA,CDR3 protein
TRBV7-8,NA,NA,TRBJ2-3,TGTGCCAGCAGCCTTGGAGGGCCACGTAGCACAGATACGCAGTATTTT,CASSLGGPRSTDTQYF
TRBV18,TRBD2,NA,TRBJ2-6,TGTGCCAGCTCACCACCCTCCCCGACTAGCGCCGACTCTGGGGCCAACGTCCTGACTTTC,CASSPPSPTSADSGANVLTF
TRBV20-1,NA,NA,TRBJ2-5,TGCAGTGCTAGGAAGGGAAAAGAGACCCAGTACTTC,CSARKGKETQYF
TRBV5-1,NA,few,TRBJ2-7,TGCGCCAGCAGCCGAATGGGGGATCCTTCCTACGAGCAGTACTTC,CASSRMGDPSYEQYF
TRBV5-1,NA,NA,TRBJ2-7,TGCGCCACCAGAGGGGGCGGGGACCCAAACTACGAGCAGTACTTC,CATRGGGDPNYEQYF
TRBV24-1,TRBD2,NA,TRBJ2-7,TGTGCCACCAGTGATCGGACTAGCGGCTACGAGCAGTACTTC,CATSDRTSGYEQYF
TRBV7-2,NA,many,TRBJ1-2,TGTGCCAGCAGCTTAGTGGCCCCACCCCGGGGCTATGGCTACACCTTC,CASSLVAPPRGYGYTF
TRBV11-3,TRBD1,NA,TRBJ2-1,TGTGCCAGCAGCTTATTTTGGGACAGGGATATCTATGAGCAGTTCTTC,CASSLFWDRDIYEQFF
TRBV7-8,NA,NA,TRBJ2-2,TGTGCCAGCTTAATTTCCCCAGGGGAAAGCTCCGGGGAGCTGTTTTTT,CASLISPGESSGELFF
TRBV7-9,TRBD2,few,TRBJ2-3,TGTGCCACTATGACTAGCGGGAGTTATACGCAGTATTTT,CATMTSGSYTQYF
TRBV20-1,NA,few,TRBJ2-5,TGCAGTGCCCCGGGGACCTTCCAAGAGACCCAGTACTTC,CSAPGTFQETQYF
TRBV2,NA,NA,TRBJ2-1,TGTGCCAGCAGTGAAGCGCTTCGGGGTAGAGGCTTGAGACCTGGAGCATACAATGAGCAGTTCTTC,CASSEALRGRGLRPGAYNEQFF
TRBV5-1,TRBD1,few,TRBJ2-5,TGCGCCAGCAGCTTGGGGGGGACAGGGGCGAACCTTCAAGAGACCCAGTACTTC,CASSLGGTGANLQETQYF
TRBV12-3/TRBV12-4,NA,NA,TRBJ2-7,TGTGCCAGCAGTTTAGGGACTAACAGGGCCTACTACGAGCAGTACTTC,CASSLGTNRAYYEQYF
TRBV5-1,NA,few,TRBJ2-1,TGCGCCAGCAGCCCAGAAGGGGGAGGGTATTACAATGAGCAGTTCTTC,CASSPEGGGYYNEQFF
TRBV7-9,NA,NA,TRBJ2-1,TGTGCCAGCATCGCGGGTCCCGTCGATGAGCAGTTCTTC,CASIAGPVDEQFF
TRBV24-1,TRBD1,NA,TRBJ2-7,TGTGCCACCAGTGATTCTGGCAGGGGGCTTTCCTACGAGCAGTACTTC,CATSDSGRGLSYEQYF
TRBV11-2,TRBD2,NA,TRBJ2-2,TGTGCCAGCAGCACCGGACTAGCGGGGGGGTTCCGGGAGCTGTTTTTT,CASSTGLAGGFRELFF
TRBV18,TRBD2,few,TRBJ2-3,TGTGCCAGCTCACCGTTTGGTAGCGGGAGAACAGATACGCAGTATTTT,CASSPFGSGRTDTQYF
TRBV5-1,NA,NA,TRBJ2-3,TGCGCCAGCAGCTTGGCGGGACCATCCACAGATACGCAGTATTTT,CASSLAGPSTDTQYF
TRBV10-2,TRBD1,many,TRBJ2-1,TGCGCCAGCAGACCCTCAGGACAGGGGTTCAATGAGCAGTTCTTC,CASRPSGQGFNEQFF
TRBV29-1,TRBD1,many,TRBJ2-1,TGCAGCGCCTCCGGGACAGGGGTTTTTAGTGAGCAGTTCTTC,CSASGTGVFSEQFF
TRBV5-6,NA,many,TRBJ2-2,TGTGCCAGCAGCTTCGGCGGGGGCCTAAACACCGGGGAGCTGTTTTTT,CASSFGGGLNTGELFF
TRBV10-3,NA,few,TRBJ2-7,TGTGCCATCAGCCGACAGGCTGACTCCTACGAGCAGTACTTC,CAISRQADSYEQYF